These T cell receptor beta chains were read from a single sample in a study of cytomegalovirus exposure and HLA in healthy donors. Repertoires were generated with immunoSEQ multiplex PCR, while TCRdb's copy carries only in-frame clones and drops some. The table lists roughly 140,000 clones, 76% of them singletons. The sample comprised PBMCs. The receptors come from a man younger than 30 in good health and CMV-seronegative. CDR3s include the opening cysteine and the closing phenylalanine or tryptophan. The D gene is left open where the match is weak. Not every row has a clone size; where given, it reads once, few, many or a size class.

CDR3 protein: CASSFISLAGGGTDTQYF
CDR3 DNA: TGTGCCAGCAGTTTCATATCTTTGGCGGGAGGAGGCACAGATACGCAGTATTTT
V gene: TRBV28
D gene: TRBD2
J gene: TRBJ2-3
clone size: -

CDR3 protein: CAWKREHNEQFF
CDR3 DNA: TGTGCCTGGAAGCGGGAGCATAATGAGCAGTTCTTC
V gene: TRBV30
D gene: TRBD2
J gene: TRBJ2-1
clone size: -

CDR3 protein: CASSSRQGSYEQYF
CDR3 DNA: TGTGCCAGCAGCTCTCGTCAGGGATCCTACGAGCAGTACTTC
V gene: TRBV28
D gene: -
J gene: TRBJ2-7
clone size: -

CDR3 protein: CASSLDQVGTPLTDTQYF
CDR3 DNA: TGTGCCAGCAGCTTAGATCAGGTCGGGACTCCTCTCACAGATACGCAGTATTTT
V gene: TRBV11-2
D gene: -
J gene: TRBJ2-3
clone size: few

CDR3 protein: CASSLYGQAIYGYTF
CDR3 DNA: TGTGCCAGCAGCTTGTACGGACAGGCTATCTATGGCTACACCTTC
V gene: TRBV7-6
D gene: TRBD1
J gene: TRBJ1-2
clone size: -

CDR3 protein: CASSQSPSGNTGELFF
CDR3 DNA: TGTGCCAGCAGCCAGTCTCCTAGCGGAAACACCGGGGAGCTGTTTTTT
V gene: TRBV7-3
D gene: TRBD2
J gene: TRBJ2-2
clone size: -

CDR3 protein: CASSSGGENEQFF
CDR3 DNA: TGCGCCAGCAGTAGCGGGGGGGAAAATGAGCAGTTCTTC
V gene: TRBV10-1
D gene: TRBD2
J gene: TRBJ2-1
clone size: once

CDR3 protein: CASSVTSGSYEQYF
CDR3 DNA: TGTGCCAGCAGTGTGACTAGCGGGAGTTACGAGCAGTACTTC
V gene: TRBV2
D gene: TRBD2
J gene: TRBJ2-7
clone size: -

CDR3 protein: CASSQVLSGANVLTF
CDR3 DNA: TGTGCCAGCAGCCAAGTATTATCTGGGGCCAACGTCCTGACTTTC
V gene: TRBV4-2
D gene: -
J gene: TRBJ2-6
clone size: -

CDR3 protein: CASLHRLREGTDTQYF
CDR3 DNA: TGTGCCAGCCTCCATCGCCTCAGGGAGGGCACAGATACGCAGTATTTT
V gene: TRBV27
D gene: -
J gene: TRBJ2-3
clone size: -

CDR3 protein: CASSITGGWGTEAFF
CDR3 DNA: TGTGCCAGCAGTATTACAGGGGGCTGGGGGACTGAAGCTTTCTTT
V gene: TRBV27
D gene: TRBD1
J gene: TRBJ1-1
clone size: -

CDR3 protein: CASSLFGRAGGRPLHF
CDR3 DNA: TGTGCCAGCAGCTTATTTGGCAGGGCCGGGGGAAGGCCCCTCCACTTT
V gene: TRBV5-4
D gene: -
J gene: TRBJ1-6
clone size: few

CDR3 protein: CASSRSRGMNTEAFF
CDR3 DNA: TGTGCCAGCAGCCGCTCCAGGGGAATGAACACTGAAGCTTTCTTT
V gene: TRBV5-8
D gene: -
J gene: TRBJ1-1
clone size: once

CDR3 protein: CASSEGTGGYEQYF
CDR3 DNA: TGTGCCAGCAGTGAAGGGACAGGGGGCTACGAGCAGTACTTC
V gene: TRBV6-1
D gene: TRBD1
J gene: TRBJ2-7
clone size: few

CDR3 protein: CPSSRWSGTGVPYEQYF
CDR3 DNA: TGTCCCAGCAGCCGTTGGTCCGGGACAGGGGTGCCCTACGAGCAGTACTTC
V gene: TRBV7-9
D gene: TRBD1
J gene: TRBJ2-7
clone size: -

CDR3 protein: CASSIGPGINPEAFF
CDR3 DNA: TGTGCCAGTAGTATAGGCCCAGGGATAAATCCTGAAGCTTTCTTT
V gene: TRBV19
D gene: -
J gene: TRBJ1-1
clone size: -

CDR3 protein: CASSSRLAGVTYEQYF
CDR3 DNA: TGTGCCAGCAGTTCAAGACTAGCGGGAGTAACCTACGAGCAGTACTTC
V gene: TRBV27
D gene: TRBD2
J gene: TRBJ2-7
clone size: -

CDR3 protein: CASSLGTGTYEQYF
CDR3 DNA: TGTGCCAGTAGCCTAGGGACAGGGACCTACGAGCAGTACTTC
V gene: TRBV19
D gene: TRBD1
J gene: TRBJ2-7
clone size: once

CDR3 protein: CASSADRGLQQFF
CDR3 DNA: TGCGCCAGCAGCGCGGACAGGGGGCTACAGCAGTTCTTC
V gene: TRBV5-1
D gene: TRBD1
J gene: TRBJ2-1
clone size: -

CDR3 protein: CASSPGESSPYEQYF
CDR3 DNA: TGTGCCAGCAGCCCCGGAGAGTCCAGCCCCTACGAGCAGTACTTC
V gene: TRBV6-6
D gene: -
J gene: TRBJ2-7
clone size: -

CDR3 protein: CASPTSGIIEPQHF
CDR3 DNA: TGTGCCAGCCCGACCTCGGGGATAATCGAGCCCCAGCATTTT
V gene: TRBV18
D gene: -
J gene: TRBJ1-5
clone size: -

CDR3 protein: CARGEGSSGANVLTF
CDR3 DNA: TGTGCCAGGGGGGAGGGGAGCTCTGGGGCCAACGTCCTGACTTTC
V gene: TRBV2
D gene: TRBD2
J gene: TRBJ2-6
clone size: -

CDR3 protein: CASSFGRAGGPGYEQYF
CDR3 DNA: TGTGCCAGCAGCTTTGGCCGGGCGGGGGGGCCGGGCTACGAGCAGTACTTC
V gene: TRBV5-4
D gene: TRBD2
J gene: TRBJ2-7
clone size: few

CDR3 protein: CAIAELKEGTIYLPYNEQFF
CDR3 DNA: TGTGCCATCGCGGAGCTTAAAGAGGGAACGATATACCTCCCCTACAATGAGCAGTTCTTC
V gene: TRBV28
D gene: -
J gene: TRBJ2-1
clone size: few

CDR3 protein: CASSSWTGSGTEAFF
CDR3 DNA: TGTGCCAGCAGTTCCTGGACAGGGTCGGGCACTGAAGCTTTCTTT
V gene: TRBV6-1
D gene: TRBD1
J gene: TRBJ1-1
clone size: few

CDR3 protein: CASSIIQQGGYGYTF
CDR3 DNA: TGTGCCAGCAGCATAATCCAACAGGGCGGCTATGGCTACACCTTC
V gene: TRBV28
D gene: -
J gene: TRBJ1-2
clone size: -

CDR3 protein: CASSLDIRTEAFF
CDR3 DNA: TGTGCCAGCAGCTTAGACATTCGCACTGAAGCTTTCTTT
V gene: TRBV7-3
D gene: -
J gene: TRBJ1-1
clone size: -

CDR3 protein: CASSPGDYGYTF
CDR3 DNA: TGTGCCAGCAGCCCAGGGGACTATGGCTACACCTTC
V gene: TRBV6-5
D gene: -
J gene: TRBJ1-2
clone size: few

CDR3 protein: CTRQHAGCGALKGTQYF
CDR3 DNA: TGCACCAGACAGCACGCAGGATGCGGGGCCCTAAAGGGGACCCAGTACTTC
V gene: TRBV1
D gene: -
J gene: TRBJ2-5
clone size: -

CDR3 protein: CASSLSGSSYNEQFF
CDR3 DNA: TGTGCCAGCAGTCTCTCCGGTAGCTCCTACAATGAGCAGTTCTTC
V gene: TRBV27
D gene: -
J gene: TRBJ2-1
clone size: once

CDR3 protein: CAWSLGDRGYFEPQHF
CDR3 DNA: TGTGCCTGGAGTCTCGGGGACAGGGGATATTTCGAGCCCCAGCATTTT
V gene: TRBV30
D gene: TRBD1
J gene: TRBJ1-5
clone size: -

CDR3 protein: CASSLNSDEYNEQFF
CDR3 DNA: TGCGCCAGCAGCTTGAATAGCGACGAATACAATGAGCAGTTCTTC
V gene: TRBV5-1
D gene: -
J gene: TRBJ2-1
clone size: -

CDR3 protein: CSTQGATNEKLFF
CDR3 DNA: TGCAGCACACAGGGGGCAACTAATGAAAAACTGTTTTTT
V gene: TRBV29-1
D gene: TRBD1
J gene: TRBJ1-4
clone size: -

CDR3 protein: CASSEPRGYSNQPQHF
CDR3 DNA: TGTGCCAGCAGTGAACCGAGAGGGTATAGCAATCAGCCCCAGCATTTT
V gene: TRBV2
D gene: -
J gene: TRBJ1-5
clone size: -

CDR3 protein: CASSMTGYTEAFF
CDR3 DNA: TGCGCCAGCAGCATGACAGGTTACACTGAAGCTTTCTTT
V gene: TRBV5-1
D gene: -
J gene: TRBJ1-1
clone size: few

CDR3 protein: CASSVQGSQETQYF
CDR3 DNA: TGTGCCAGCAGTGTACAGGGATCCCAAGAGACCCAGTACTTC
V gene: TRBV2
D gene: -
J gene: TRBJ2-5
clone size: once

CDR3 protein: CASSLVGGYQETQYF
CDR3 DNA: TGTGCCAGCAGCCTCGTGGGGGGGTACCAAGAGACCCAGTACTTC
V gene: TRBV27
D gene: TRBD2
J gene: TRBJ2-5
clone size: -

CDR3 protein: CASSLTAAYNEQFF
CDR3 DNA: TGTGCCAGCAGCTTAACAGCGGCCTACAATGAGCAGTTCTTC
V gene: TRBV11-3
D gene: -
J gene: TRBJ2-1
clone size: -

CDR3 protein: CASSIAWNTEAFF
CDR3 DNA: TGTGCCAGTAGTATAGCCTGGAACACTGAAGCTTTCTTT
V gene: TRBV19
D gene: -
J gene: TRBJ1-1
clone size: -

CDR3 protein: CASSLNAGENQPQHF
CDR3 DNA: TGTGCCAGCAGTTTAAACGCAGGGGAGAATCAGCCCCAGCATTTT
V gene: TRBV27
D gene: -
J gene: TRBJ1-5
clone size: -

CDR3 protein: CASSGEPGLAGGPNEQFF
CDR3 DNA: TGCGCCAGCAGTGGGGAACCGGGACTAGCGGGGGGGCCTAATGAGCAGTTCTTC
V gene: TRBV10-1
D gene: TRBD2
J gene: TRBJ2-1
clone size: -

CDR3 protein: CASSLGTGGYTGELFF
CDR3 DNA: TGCGCCAGCAGCTTGGGGACAGGGGGCTACACCGGGGAGCTGTTTTTT
V gene: TRBV5-1
D gene: TRBD1
J gene: TRBJ2-2
clone size: -

CDR3 protein: CASSGLAGTAFYGYTF
CDR3 DNA: TGTGCCAGCAGCGGCCTCGCTGGGACAGCTTTCTATGGCTACACCTTC
V gene: TRBV9
D gene: TRBD1
J gene: TRBJ1-2
clone size: -

CDR3 protein: CASSEIWITGGPQETQYF
CDR3 DNA: TGTGCCAGCAGTGAAATTTGGATAACAGGGGGCCCCCAAGAGACCCAGTACTTC
V gene: TRBV2
D gene: TRBD1
J gene: TRBJ2-5
clone size: -